This is a list of T cell receptor beta chains from one sample in a study of T cell changes during pregnancy in multiple sclerosis. Sequencing used immunoSEQ multiplex PCR; TCRdb keeps in-frame clones, though not all of them. This table has around 96,000 clones, approximately 95% appearing once. The sample here was peripheral blood, taken after pregnancy. The receptor source for this set is a female donor in good health, enrolled as a control in a pregnancy study. Both conserved end residues are part of each CDR3. A D gene is named only where the DNA matches it firmly. Some rows mark clone size as missing; the rest say once, few, many or name a class of expanded clone.

abundance,j_gene,v_gene,d_gene,CDR3aa,CDR3nt
NA,TRBJ2-7,TRBV28,NA,CASSFPATGASYEQYF,TGTGCCAGCAGTTTCCCTGCGACAGGCGCGTCCTACGAGCAGTACTTC
NA,TRBJ1-2,TRBV4-1,TRBD1,CASSRQGNYGYTF,TGCGCCAGCAGCCGACAGGGGAACTATGGCTACACCTTC
NA,TRBJ2-7,TRBV6-5,NA,CASSYSGTVSSYEQYF,TGTGCCAGCAGTTACTCAGGGACTGTCAGCTCCTACGAGCAGTACTTC
NA,TRBJ1-1,TRBV5-6,NA,CASSEGGEAFF,TGTGCCAGCAGCGAGGGGGGGGAAGCTTTCTTT
NA,TRBJ1-5,TRBV6-1,NA,CASSGRIKGRDQPQHF,TGTGCCAGCAGTGGTCGGATAAAGGGCAGGGATCAGCCCCAGCATTTT
NA,TRBJ2-2,TRBV5-6,NA,CASSVGGTVTGELFF,TGTGCCAGCAGCGTCGGGGGTACGGTCACCGGGGAGCTGTTTTTT
NA,TRBJ1-1,TRBV6-5,NA,CASRIHRAANTEAFF,TGTGCCAGCAGGATACACAGGGCCGCGAACACTGAAGCTTTCTTT
once,TRBJ2-1,TRBV4-1,NA,CASSQDLQKNRWVHEQFF,TGCGCCAGCAGCCAAGATTTACAGAAAAACAGATGGGTGCATGAGCAGTTCTTC
few,TRBJ2-7,TRBV19,NA,CASSIQTFTYEQYF,TGTGCCAGTAGTATCCAGACTTTCACCTACGAGCAGTACTTC
NA,TRBJ1-2,TRBV27,TRBD1,CASSPPGQGARGYTF,TGTGCCAGCAGCCCGCCGGGACAGGGGGCGCGTGGCTACACCTTC
NA,TRBJ1-2,TRBV19,NA,CASTKDRFYGYTF,TGTGCCAGTACCAAAGACAGGTTCTATGGCTACACCTTC
NA,TRBJ2-4,TRBV28,NA,CASSLSNIQYF,TGTGCCAGCAGTTTATCGAACATTCAGTACTTC
NA,TRBJ2-7,TRBV28,NA,CASSLRRRAVEQYF,TGTGCCAGCAGTTTACGTCGCAGGGCTGTCGAGCAGTACTTC
NA,TRBJ1-1,TRBV6-4,TRBD1,CASSWDSLNTEAFF,TGTGCCAGCAGTTGGGACAGTCTGAACACTGAAGCTTTCTTT
once,TRBJ2-5,TRBV5-1,NA,CASAPRGASPETQYF,TGCGCCAGCGCCCCACGGGGAGCTAGCCCAGAGACCCAGTACTTC
NA,TRBJ2-5,TRBV7-7,NA,CASSQGLGLGQETQYF,TGTGCCAGCAGCCAAGGACTGGGGTTAGGGCAAGAGACCCAGTACTTC
NA,TRBJ2-7,TRBV9,NA,CASSVGGGQANYEQYF,TGTGCCAGCAGCGTAGGCGGGGGACAGGCAAACTACGAGCAGTACTTC
NA,TRBJ1-4,TRBV19,TRBD1,CASRDRVREKLFF,TGTGCCAGTAGGGACAGGGTACGCGAAAAACTGTTTTTT
NA,TRBJ2-1,TRBV28,NA,CASSPPSGEVNEQFF,TGTGCCAGCAGTCCCCCCTCGGGGGAGGTCAATGAGCAGTTCTTC
NA,TRBJ2-1,TRBV2,NA,CASTLNGVNEQFF,TGTGCCAGCACTCTGAACGGGGTCAATGAGCAGTTCTTC
NA,TRBJ2-1,TRBV28,NA,CASSTGTPSYNEQFF,TGTGCCAGCAGTACCGGGACACCATCCTACAATGAGCAGTTCTTC
NA,TRBJ1-1,TRBV10-3,NA,CAISAIKPQDNTEAFF,TGTGCCATCAGCGCAATTAAACCCCAGGATAACACTGAAGCTTTCTTT
NA,TRBJ2-7,TRBV28,NA,CASSPGYEQYF,TGTGCCAGCAGTCCAGGGTACGAGCAGTACTTC
once,TRBJ2-5,TRBV5-4,TRBD2,CASSLSGRFSQETQYF,TGTGCCAGCAGCTTAAGCGGGAGGTTTTCCCAAGAGACCCAGTACTTC
NA,TRBJ2-7,TRBV28,TRBD1,CASSGAGQGIYEQYF,TGTGCCAGCAGTGGAGCGGGACAGGGAATTTACGAGCAGTACTTC
NA,TRBJ2-2,TRBV6-6,NA,CASSFDRTTGELFF,TGTGCCAGCAGTTTTGACAGAACCACCGGGGAGCTGTTTTTT
NA,TRBJ2-1,TRBV27,NA,CASGEVSYNEQFF,TGTGCCAGCGGGGAGGTCAGCTACAATGAGCAGTTCTTC
NA,TRBJ2-1,TRBV2,NA,CASSELGSYNEQFF,TGTGCCAGCAGTGAACTAGGCTCCTACAATGAGCAGTTCTTC
NA,TRBJ1-5,TRBV29-1,NA,CSVGQGMAQPQHF,TGCAGCGTTGGGCAGGGGATGGCTCAGCCCCAGCATTTT
NA,TRBJ1-5,TRBV28,TRBD1,CASSTGGNQPQHF,TGTGCCAGCAGTACAGGGGGAAATCAGCCCCAGCATTTT
NA,TRBJ2-1,TRBV4-1,TRBD2,CASSHATSGGSYNEQFF,TGCGCCAGCAGCCACGCCACTAGCGGAGGGTCCTACAATGAGCAGTTCTTC
NA,TRBJ2-1,TRBV6-5,TRBD2,CASCPGRAYDNEQFF,TGTGCCAGCTGCCCGGGGAGGGCCTATGACAATGAGCAGTTCTTC
NA,TRBJ2-7,TRBV30,NA,CAWSVGWQYEQYF,TGTGCCTGGAGTGTGGGCTGGCAGTACGAGCAGTACTTC
NA,TRBJ2-7,TRBV28,TRBD1,CASRGQGNYEQYF,TGTGCCAGCCGCGGACAGGGAAACTACGAGCAGTACTTC
NA,TRBJ2-1,TRBV10-1,NA,CASSCIPGLPFIYNEQFF,TGCGCCAGCAGTTGCATACCGGGACTTCCCTTTATATACAATGAGCAGTTCTTC
NA,TRBJ2-6,TRBV19,TRBD1,CASNDPGQGAPGANVLTF,TGTGCCAGTAACGACCCGGGACAGGGGGCTCCTGGGGCCAACGTCCTGACTTTC
NA,TRBJ1-6,TRBV30,TRBD1,CAWSGQGDSPLHF,TGTGCCTGGAGTGGACAGGGGGATTCACCCCTCCACTTT
NA,TRBJ2-3,TRBV9,TRBD2,CASSVGSGGSTDTQYF,TGTGCCAGCAGCGTAGGAAGCGGGGGAAGCACAGATACGCAGTATTTT
NA,TRBJ2-7,TRBV28,TRBD1,CASSLYGTVYEQYF,TGTGCCAGCAGTTTATACGGGACAGTCTACGAGCAGTACTTC
once,TRBJ2-1,TRBV19,TRBD2,CASSSSGRYNEQFF,TGTGCCAGTAGTAGTAGCGGGAGGTACAATGAGCAGTTCTTC
NA,TRBJ2-7,TRBV25-1,TRBD2,CASSAGRTTEQYF,TGTGCCAGCAGTGCCGGGAGGACTACTGAGCAGTACTTC
NA,TRBJ2-5,TRBV18,TRBD2,CASSPSFQRERETQYF,TGTGCCAGCTCACCATCTTTCCAGCGGGAGAGGGAGACCCAGTACTTC
once,TRBJ1-5,TRBV27,NA,CASSPGAGAHQPQHF,TGTGCCAGCAGTCCTGGGGCAGGGGCGCATCAGCCCCAGCATTTT
once,TRBJ2-7,TRBV28,TRBD1,CASSPPDRGEQYF,TGTGCCAGCAGTCCGCCGGACAGGGGCGAGCAGTACTTC
NA,TRBJ2-3,TRBV6-1,NA,CASSEALQGKGGATDTQYF,TGTGCCAGCAGTGAAGCGCTTCAGGGGAAAGGAGGAGCCACAGATACGCAGTATTTT
NA,TRBJ2-2,TRBV28,NA,CASSSLPTGELFF,TGTGCCAGCAGCTCACTCCCCACCGGGGAGCTGTTTTTT